This is a list of T cell receptor beta chains from one sample in a study of blood T cell repertoires in COVID-19. Profiled with immunoSEQ multiplex PCR; TCRdb holds only in-frame clones, not every one. The table lists some 260,000 clones, around 90% of them singletons. What was sequenced was peripheral blood. Receptors originate from a woman aged 25 to 39 with acute or convalescent COVID-19. Both conserved end residues are part of each CDR3. Each record gives: clone size, J gene, V gene, D gene, CDR3 protein, CDR3 DNA. D genes are given only for firm matches. Clone size is given for some rows only: seen once, a few or many times, or a class if the clone is expanded.

- | TRBJ1-6 | TRBV6-6 | - | CASSLSFRIGGHNSPLHF | TGTGCCAGCAGTCTATCATTTAGGATCGGGGGACATAATTCACCCCTCCACTTT
- | TRBJ2-2 | TRBV19 | TRBD2 | CATTSGSLPGAGELFF | TGTGCCACGACTAGCGGGAGTCTCCCGGGGGCCGGGGAGCTGTTTTTT
- | TRBJ1-1 | TRBV7-6 | TRBD1 | CASSIKTGGTEAFF | TGTGCCAGCAGCATCAAAACAGGGGGAACTGAAGCTTTCTTT
- | TRBJ2-1 | TRBV10-3 | TRBD2 | CAISRSGSFLDEQFF | TGTGCCATCAGCCGTAGCGGGTCGTTCTTGGATGAGCAGTTCTTC
- | TRBJ2-5 | TRBV7-9 | - | CASSSWAGVETQYF | TGTGCCAGCAGCTCATGGGCAGGGGTGGAGACCCAGTACTTC
- | TRBJ2-3 | TRBV9 | - | CASSEGVGLSTDTQYF | TGTGCCAGCAGCGAGGGAGTTGGCCTTAGCACAGATACGCAGTATTTT
- | TRBJ2-1 | TRBV5-1 | - | CASSFRNNEQFF | TGCGCCAGCAGTTTCAGGAACAATGAGCAGTTCTTC
once | TRBJ2-5 | TRBV4-3 | - | CASSQDWRETQYF | TGCGCCAGCAGCCAAGATTGGAGAGAGACCCAGTACTTC
- | TRBJ2-1 | TRBV7-2 | TRBD2 | CASSLVGGGSYNEQFF | TGTGCCAGCAGCTTAGTCGGGGGGGGCTCCTACAATGAGCAGTTCTTC
- | TRBJ2-5 | TRBV4-3 | - | CASSQEGRGQETQYF | TGCGCCAGCAGCCAAGAAGGACGAGGGCAAGAGACCCAGTACTTC
- | TRBJ2-5 | TRBV7-8 | TRBD2 | CASSLGGLGLNQETQYF | TGTGCCAGCAGCTTAGGGGGCCTGGGACTAAACCAAGAGACCCAGTACTTC
few | TRBJ2-2 | TRBV27 | - | CASSLWDTQGELFF | TGTGCCAGCAGTTTATGGGACACTCAGGGGGAGCTGTTTTTT
- | TRBJ1-3 | TRBV19 | - | CASRVDRFSGNTIYF | TGTGCCAGTCGGGTCGACAGGTTCTCTGGAAACACCATATATTTT
few | TRBJ1-2 | TRBV28 | TRBD1 | CASSLGVTGPATF | TGTGCCAGCAGTCTCGGGGTGACAGGGCCTGCCACCTTC
once | TRBJ2-3 | TRBV9 | TRBD2 | CASSVAGLVTDTQYF | TGTGCCAGCAGCGTAGCGGGACTAGTCACAGATACGCAGTATTTT
few | TRBJ1-3 | TRBV6-5 | - | CASRTTTSSGNTIYF | TGTGCCAGCAGAACAACTACGAGCTCTGGAAACACCATATATTTT
- | TRBJ2-7 | TRBV4-3 | TRBD2 | CASSLLLAGGPESSYEQYF | TGCGCCAGCAGCCTCTTACTAGCGGGAGGGCCCGAGAGCTCCTACGAGCAGTACTTC